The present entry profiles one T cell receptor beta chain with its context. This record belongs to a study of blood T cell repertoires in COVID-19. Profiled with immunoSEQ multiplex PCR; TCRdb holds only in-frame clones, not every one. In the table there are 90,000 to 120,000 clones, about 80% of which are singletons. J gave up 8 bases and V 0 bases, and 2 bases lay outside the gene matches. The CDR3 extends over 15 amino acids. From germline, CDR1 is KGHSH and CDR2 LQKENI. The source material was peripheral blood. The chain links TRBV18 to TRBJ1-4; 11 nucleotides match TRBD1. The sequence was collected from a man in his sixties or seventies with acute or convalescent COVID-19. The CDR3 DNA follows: TGTGCCAGCTCACCACCGGGACAGGGGGGCGAAAAACTGTTTTTT. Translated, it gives CASSPPGQGGEKLFF.